This TCR beta chain came from a study of blood T cells in healthy people across ages. A second PCR of about 7 to 11 cycles used a sample-barcoded 5' primer and a J-beta primer mix. Using its own MiXCR run on the 5' RACE reads, TCRdb lists one record per CDR3 protein. The sample comprises 780,000 or so distinct CDR3 sequences, 25% of which are singletons, and 3% to 4.5% rests with the top ten. The sample was also linked to a second study, of T cells of mothers and their children. This second study says: The donors comprised six children and their three healthy Caucasian mothers.

The sequenced material came from blood. The TCR originated in a boy aged 5 to 17 in good health.

The CDR3 DNA sequence: TGTGCCAGCTCACCATCCAGCGGGAGGGCCTACAATGAGCAGTTCTTC. This gives the protein CASSPSSGRAYNEQFF. The chain uses TRBV18 and TRBJ2-1, with 10 nucleotides matching TRBD2. Trimming took 2 bases from V and 2 from J; bases not matched to a gene: 3. CDR3 length equals 16 residues. CDR1 KGHSH and CDR2 LQKENI come from the germline V gene.